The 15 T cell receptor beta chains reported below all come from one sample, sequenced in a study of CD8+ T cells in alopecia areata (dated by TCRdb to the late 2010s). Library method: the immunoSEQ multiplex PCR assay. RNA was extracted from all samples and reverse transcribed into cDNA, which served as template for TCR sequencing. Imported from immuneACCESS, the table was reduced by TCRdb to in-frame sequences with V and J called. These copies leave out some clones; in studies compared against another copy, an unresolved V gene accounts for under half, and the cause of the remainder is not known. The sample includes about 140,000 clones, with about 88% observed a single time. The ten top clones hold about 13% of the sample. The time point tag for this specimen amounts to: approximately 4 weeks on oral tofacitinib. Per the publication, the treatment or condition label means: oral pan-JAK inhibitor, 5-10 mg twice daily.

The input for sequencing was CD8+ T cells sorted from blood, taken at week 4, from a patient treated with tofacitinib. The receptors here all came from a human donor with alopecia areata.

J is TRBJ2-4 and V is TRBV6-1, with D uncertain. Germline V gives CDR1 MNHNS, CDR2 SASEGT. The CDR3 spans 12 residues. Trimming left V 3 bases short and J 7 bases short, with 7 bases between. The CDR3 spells CASSDLSNIQYF. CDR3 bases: TGTGCCAGCAGTGATCTTAGTAACATTCAGTACTTC.

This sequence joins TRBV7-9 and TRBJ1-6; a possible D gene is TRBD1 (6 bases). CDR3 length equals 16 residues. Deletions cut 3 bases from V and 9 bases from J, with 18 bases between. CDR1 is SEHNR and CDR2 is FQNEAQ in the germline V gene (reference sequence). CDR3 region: CASSFSPVGGGSPLHF. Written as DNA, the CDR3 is TGTGCCAGCAGCTTCTCTCCGGTCGGAGGGGGTTCACCCCTCCACTTT.

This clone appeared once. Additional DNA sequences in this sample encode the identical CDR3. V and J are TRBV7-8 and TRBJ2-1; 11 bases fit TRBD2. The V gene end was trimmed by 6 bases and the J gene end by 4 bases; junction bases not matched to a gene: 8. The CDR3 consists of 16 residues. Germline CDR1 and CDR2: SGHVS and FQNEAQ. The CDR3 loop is CASRQTSGSIYNEQFF. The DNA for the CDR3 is TGTGCCAGCAGACAAACTAGCGGGAGTATATACAATGAGCAGTTCTTC.

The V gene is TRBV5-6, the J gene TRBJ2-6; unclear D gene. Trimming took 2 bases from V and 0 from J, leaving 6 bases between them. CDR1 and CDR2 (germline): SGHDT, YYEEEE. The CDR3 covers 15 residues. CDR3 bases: TGTGCCAGCAGCTTTCTAACCTCTGGGGCCAACGTCCTGACTTTC. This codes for CASSFLTSGANVLTF.

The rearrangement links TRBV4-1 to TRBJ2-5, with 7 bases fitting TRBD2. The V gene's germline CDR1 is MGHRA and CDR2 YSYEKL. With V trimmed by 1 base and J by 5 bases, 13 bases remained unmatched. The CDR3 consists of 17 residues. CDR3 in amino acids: CASSQAWSSGKGETQYF. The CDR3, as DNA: TGCGCCAGCAGCCAAGCGTGGTCTAGCGGAAAGGGGGAGACCCAGTACTTC.

The CDR3 here is CASSWSYNEQFF. The CDR3 nucleotides are TGTGCCAGCAGCTGGTCGTACAATGAGCAGTTCTTC. The chain carries TRBV5-4 and TRBJ2-1; D is undetermined. Trimming removed 3 bases from V and 4 bases from J, with 5 bases in between. The length of the CDR3 is 12 residues. Germline V gene data show CDR1 as SGHNT and CDR2 as YYREEE (reference sequence).

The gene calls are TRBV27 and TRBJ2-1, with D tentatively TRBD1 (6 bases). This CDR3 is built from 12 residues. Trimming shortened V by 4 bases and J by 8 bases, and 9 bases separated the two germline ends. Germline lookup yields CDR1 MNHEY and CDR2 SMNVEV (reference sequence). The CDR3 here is CASSSQGYEQFF. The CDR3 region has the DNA TGTGCCAGCAGTTCACAGGGCTATGAGCAGTTCTTC.

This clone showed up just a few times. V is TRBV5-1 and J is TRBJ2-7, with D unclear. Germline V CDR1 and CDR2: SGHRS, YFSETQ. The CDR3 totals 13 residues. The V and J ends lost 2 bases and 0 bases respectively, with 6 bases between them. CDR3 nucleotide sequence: TGCGCCAGCAGCTTCCCCAACTCCTACGAGCAGTACTTC. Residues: CASSFPNSYEQYF. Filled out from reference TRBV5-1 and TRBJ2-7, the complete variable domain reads KAGVTQTPRYLIKTRGQQVTLSCSPISGHRSVSWYQQTPGQGLQFLFEYFSETQRNKGNFPGRFSGRQFSNSRSEMNVSTLELGDSALYLCASSFPNSYEQYFGPGTRLTVT.

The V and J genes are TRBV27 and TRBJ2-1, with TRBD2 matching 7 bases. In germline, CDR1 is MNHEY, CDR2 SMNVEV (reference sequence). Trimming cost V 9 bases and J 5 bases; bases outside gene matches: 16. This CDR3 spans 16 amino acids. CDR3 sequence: CASGLGVRGYDNEQFF. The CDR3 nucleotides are TGTGCCAGTGGCCTCGGGGTGCGGGGGTACGACAATGAGCAGTTCTTC.

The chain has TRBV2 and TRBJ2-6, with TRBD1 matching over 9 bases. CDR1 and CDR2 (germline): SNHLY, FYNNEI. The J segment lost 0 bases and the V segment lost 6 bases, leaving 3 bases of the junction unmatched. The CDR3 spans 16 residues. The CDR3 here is CASRDRGPSGANVLTF. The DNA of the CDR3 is TGTGCCAGCAGGGACAGGGGCCCCTCTGGGGCCAACGTCCTGACTTTC.

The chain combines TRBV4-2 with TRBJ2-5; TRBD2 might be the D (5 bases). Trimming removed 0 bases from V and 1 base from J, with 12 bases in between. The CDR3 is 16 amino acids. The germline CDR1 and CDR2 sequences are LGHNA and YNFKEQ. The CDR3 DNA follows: TGTGCCAGCAGCCAAGACCGGGGTGGAGTCCAAGAGACCCAGTACTTC. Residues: CASSQDRGGVQETQYF.

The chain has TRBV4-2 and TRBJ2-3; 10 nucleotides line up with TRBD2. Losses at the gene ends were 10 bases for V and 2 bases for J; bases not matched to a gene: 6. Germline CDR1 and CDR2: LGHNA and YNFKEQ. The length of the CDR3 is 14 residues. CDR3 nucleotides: TGTGCCACAAGTGGACTAGCGGACACAGATACGCAGTATTTT. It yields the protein CATSGLADTDTQYF.

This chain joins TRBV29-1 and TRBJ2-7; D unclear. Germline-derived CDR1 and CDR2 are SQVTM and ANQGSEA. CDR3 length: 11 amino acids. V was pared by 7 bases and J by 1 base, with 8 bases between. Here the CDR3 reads CSASQSYEQYF. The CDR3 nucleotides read TGCAGCGCGAGTCAGTCCTACGAGCAGTACTTC.

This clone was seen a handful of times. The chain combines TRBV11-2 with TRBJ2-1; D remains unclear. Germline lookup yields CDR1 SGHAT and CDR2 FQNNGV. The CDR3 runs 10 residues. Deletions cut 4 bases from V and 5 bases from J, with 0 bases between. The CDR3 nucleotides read TGTGCCAGCAGCTACAATGAGCAGTTCTTC. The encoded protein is CASSYNEQFF.

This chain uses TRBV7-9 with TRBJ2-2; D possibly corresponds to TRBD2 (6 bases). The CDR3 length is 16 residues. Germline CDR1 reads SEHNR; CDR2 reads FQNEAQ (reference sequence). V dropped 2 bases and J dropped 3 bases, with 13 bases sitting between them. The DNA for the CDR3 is TGTGCCAGCAGCTTAATGCTAGAGCGGGACACCGGGGAGCTGTTTTTT. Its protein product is CASSLMLERDTGELFF. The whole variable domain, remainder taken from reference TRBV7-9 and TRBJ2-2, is DTGVSQNPRHKITKRGQNVTFRCDPISEHNRLYWYRQTLGQGPEFLTYFQNEAQLEKSRLLSDRFSAERPKGSFSTLEIQRTEQGDSAMYLCASSLMLERDTGELFFGEGSRLTVL.